One TCR beta chain is described in this entry. These data originate in a study of blood T cell repertoires in COVID-19. V lost 6 bases, J lost 6 bases, and 15 bases stayed unmatched. Per the germline V gene, CDR1 is MNHNY and CDR2 is SVGAGI (reference sequence). The CDR3 runs 17 residues. Clones were read by immunoSEQ multiplex PCR, and TCRdb kept only the in-frame ones, dropping some. The sample lists about 250,000 clones, roughly 90% seen once, with 3% in the top ten. Participants, roughly 18 to 90 years old, spanned 25 or so US areas. Recovered status applied to Cohort 3 donors who had two consecutive negative PCRs. It also applied to those with clearance or with symptom resolution.

Sample: PBMCs or T cells enriched from blood (not recorded which). The chain combines TRBV6-6 with TRBJ1-1, with 11 bases aligning to TRBD1. The sequence was obtained from a woman aged 50 to 60 who had recovered from COVID-19. CDR3 nucleotide sequence: TGTGCCAGCAGGCGACCGGGGGACAGGGGGTTAGTCTCTGAAGCTTTCTTT. This gives the protein CASRRPGDRGLVSEAFF.